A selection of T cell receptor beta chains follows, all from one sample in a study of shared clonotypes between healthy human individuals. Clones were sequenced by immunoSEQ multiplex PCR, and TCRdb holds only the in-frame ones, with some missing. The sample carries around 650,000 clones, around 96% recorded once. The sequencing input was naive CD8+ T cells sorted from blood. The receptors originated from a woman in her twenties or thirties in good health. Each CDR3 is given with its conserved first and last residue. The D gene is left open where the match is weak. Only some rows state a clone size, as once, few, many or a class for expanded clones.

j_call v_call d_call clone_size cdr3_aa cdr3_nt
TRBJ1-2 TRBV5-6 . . CASSSTGSGYTF TGTGCCAGCAGCTCTACAGGGAGTGGCTACACCTTC
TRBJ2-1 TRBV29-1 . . CSVVAFEQFF TGCAGCGTTGTTGCTTTTGAGCAGTTCTTC
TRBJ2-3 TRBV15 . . CATSRDSTDTQYF TGTGCCACCAGCAGAGATTCGACAGATACGCAGTATTTT
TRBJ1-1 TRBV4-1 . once CASSLTGGTEAFF TGCGCCAGCAGCCTCACGGGGGGGACTGAAGCTTTCTTT
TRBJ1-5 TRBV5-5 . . CASNSGVGNQPQHF TGTGCCAGCAACTCAGGGGTTGGCAATCAGCCCCAGCATTTT
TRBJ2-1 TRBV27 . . CASSFGHSIGEQFF TGTGCCAGCAGTTTCGGGCATAGTATCGGTGAGCAGTTCTTC
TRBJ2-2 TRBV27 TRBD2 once CASSFLGLAANTGELFF TGTGCCAGCAGTTTCCTCGGACTAGCGGCGAACACCGGGGAGCTGTTTTTT
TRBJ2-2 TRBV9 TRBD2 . CASSVAAGGGTGELFF TGTGCCAGCAGCGTAGCGGCGGGAGGCGGCACCGGGGAGCTGTTTTTT
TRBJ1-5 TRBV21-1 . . CASSKGEGPYCNQPQHF TGTGCCAGCAGCAAAGGCGAAGGGCCATACTGCAATCAGCCCCAGCATTTT
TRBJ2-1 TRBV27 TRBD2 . CASSPVAGGLINEQFF TGTGCCAGCAGTCCCGTAGCGGGAGGGCTCATCAATGAGCAGTTCTTC
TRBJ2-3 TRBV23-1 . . CASSQRTQGWKADTQYF TGCGCCAGCAGCCAAAGGACGCAGGGGTGGAAGGCAGATACGCAGTATTTT
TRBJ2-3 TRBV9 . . CASSVDRPTDTQYF TGTGCCAGCAGCGTCGATCGTCCCACAGATACGCAGTATTTT
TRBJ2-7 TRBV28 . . CASKGYEQYF TGTGCCAGCAAGGGTTACGAGCAGTACTTC
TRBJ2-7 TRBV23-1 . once CASSPSHLSYEQYF TGCGCCAGCAGTCCTTCACATCTTTCCTACGAGCAGTACTTC
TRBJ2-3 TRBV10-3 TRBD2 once CAINVAGGTDTQYF TGTGCCATCAACGTAGCGGGAGGAACCGATACGCAGTATTTT
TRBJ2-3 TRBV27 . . CASSLTRSDTQYF TGTGCCAGCAGTCTTACCAGATCAGATACGCAGTATTTT
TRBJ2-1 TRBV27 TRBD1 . CASSFGTGGNEQFF TGTGCCAGCAGTTTTGGGACAGGGGGCAATGAGCAGTTCTTC
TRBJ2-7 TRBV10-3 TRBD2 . CAISENSGEGGEQYF TGTGCCATCAGTGAGAATAGCGGGGAAGGGGGCGAGCAGTACTTC
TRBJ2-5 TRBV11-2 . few CASSLAGTQETQYF TGTGCCAGCAGCTTAGCCGGGACGCAAGAGACCCAGTACTTC
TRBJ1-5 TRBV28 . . CASSAGPHQPQHF TGTGCCAGCAGTGCGGGACCGCATCAGCCCCAGCATTTT
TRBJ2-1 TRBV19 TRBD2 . CASSLAGAYNEQFF TGTGCCAGTAGTCTAGCGGGGGCTTACAATGAGCAGTTCTTC
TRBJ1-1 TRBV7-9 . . CASSPDSPEAFF TGTGCCAGCAGCCCGGACAGTCCTGAAGCTTTCTTT
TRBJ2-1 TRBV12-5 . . CASGLVQRTHNEQFF TGTGCTAGTGGTTTGGTACAAAGGACTCACAATGAGCAGTTCTTC
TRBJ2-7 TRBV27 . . CASSLNWVPSWGGSYEQYF TGTGCCAGCAGTTTAAATTGGGTCCCTTCTTGGGGTGGCTCCTACGAGCAGTACTTC
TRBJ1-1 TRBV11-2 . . CASSLDPTRGAAEAFF TGTGCCAGCAGCTTAGATCCCACACGGGGCGCGGCTGAAGCTTTCTTT
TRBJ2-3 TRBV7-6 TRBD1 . CASSLRGPPEGTDTQYF TGTGCCAGCAGCCTAAGGGGGCCGCCGGAGGGCACAGATACGCAGTATTTT
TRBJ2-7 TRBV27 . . CASSRSGFTYEQYF TGTGCCAGCAGTCGCTCAGGGTTTACCTACGAGCAGTACTTC
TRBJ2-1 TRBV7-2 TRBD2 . CASSLVLAGEDEQFF TGTGCCAGCAGCTTAGTACTAGCGGGAGAAGATGAGCAGTTCTTC
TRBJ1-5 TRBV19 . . CASSIPQEYSNQPQHF TGTGCCAGTAGTATTCCCCAGGAGTATAGCAATCAGCCCCAGCATTTT
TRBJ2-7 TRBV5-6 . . CASSLGGSSYEQYF TGTGCCAGCAGCTTGGGTGGGAGCTCCTACGAGCAGTACTTC